A few counts support the clone carrying this T cell receptor (beta chain). Its cognate antigen is unknown. What was amplified from RNA transcripts were TCR beta CDR3 regions. HTBI primers were the set used in a first-round RT-PCR of the TCR CDR3. MiXCR, run by TCRdb on the multiplex PCR reads, gives a single entry per CDR3 protein. The table lists under 400,000 distinct CDR3 sequences, roughly 23% of them singletons. The hyperthyroidism was newly diagnosed and had lasted under 2 months; the patients were aged 18 to 65. Pregnant or lactating patients were excluded, as were those with uncontrolled infection or other autoimmune disease. For the diagnoses, clinical symptoms, serum thyroxine and TRAb, thyroid ultrasound and orbital computed tomography were used. The CDR3 totals 14 residues. Trimming left V 3 bases short and J 3 bases short, with 11 bases between. Germline V gene sequence: CDR1 KGHSH, CDR2 LQKENI.

This specimen comes from a study of T cells in Graves' hyperthyroidism and ophthalmopathy. Study-wide findings and caveats: Through a model of 13 V-J features, ophthalmopathy was separated from stable hyperthyroidism.

The specimen sequenced was blood. This TCR was recovered from a woman aged 45-60 years with Graves' hyperthyroidism. The V gene is TRBV18, the J gene TRBJ1-1; no clear D. CDR3 amino acids: CASSPGVVDTEAFF. In DNA, the CDR3 is TGTGCCAGCTCACCCGGGGTTGTGGACACTGAAGCTTTCTTT. Together with reference TRBV18 and TRBJ1-1, the CDR3 gives the full variable domain: NAGVMQNPRHLVRRRGQEARLRCSPMKGHSHVYWYRQLPEEGLKFMVYLQKENIIDESGMPKERFSAEFPKEGPSILRIQQVVRGDSAAYFCASSPGVVDTEAFFGQGTRLTVV.